This record concerns one T cell receptor beta chain sequence. The CDR3 consists of 16 residues. V shed 2 bases and J 5 bases; nucleotides not matched to a gene: 7. CDR1 is SEHNR, CDR2 FQNEAQ, per germline (reference sequence). The sample belongs to a study of blood T cell repertoires in COVID-19. On the study more broadly: T cells, B-cell-depleted T cells, or PBMCs provided the cDNA or gDNA that served as material.

Methods used by the authors: Estimation of nucleated cell counts was performed using reference gene primer amplification. Generated by immunoSEQ multiplex PCR, the TCRdb table keeps only in-frame clones and is missing some. Clone size and V and J calls were adopted from that table, with D and trimming inferred from the DNA. The table records a few hundred thousand clones, around nine tenths of them present only once. This chain joins TRBV7-9 and TRBJ1-4, with 8 bases that match TRBD1. What was sequenced was peripheral blood. This sequence was found in a human donor in a cohort sampled during active COVID-19. CDR3 DNA: TGTGCCAGCAGCTTATCATCCAGGGGGCGAAATGAAAAACTGTTTTTT. Its protein is CASSLSSRGRNEKLFF.